This T cell receptor (beta chain) was recorded in a study of T cells in Graves' hyperthyroidism and ophthalmopathy. Germline CDR1 and CDR2: LNHNV and YYDKDF (reference sequence). The CDR3 covers 13 residues. The V and J ends lost 0 bases and 6 bases respectively, with 6 bases between them. Authors of the study amplified TCR beta CDR3 regions from RNA transcripts. Initially, a first-round RT-PCR of the TCR CDR3 employed the HTBI primer set. MiXCR was run by TCRdb on the multiplex PCR reads, yielding one entry per CDR3 protein. The table records about 49,000 distinct CDR3 sequences, approximately 50% of them present only once.

Specimen: peripheral blood or thyroid tissue (not recorded which). This sequence joins TRBV15 and TRBJ1-5; TRBD1 might be the D (5 bases). This receptor was taken from a man younger than 30 with Graves' hyperthyroidism. As DNA, the CDR3 is TGTGCCACCAGCAGAGACAGGGTTCAGCCCCAGCATTTT. Its protein product is CATSRDRVQPQHF. Filled out from reference TRBV15 and TRBJ1-5, the complete variable domain reads DAMVIQNPRYQVTQFGKPVTLSCSQTLNHNVMYWYQQKSSQAPKLLFHYYDKDFNNEADTPDNFQSRRPNTSFCFLDIRSPGLGDTAMYLCATSRDRVQPQHFGDGTRLSIL.